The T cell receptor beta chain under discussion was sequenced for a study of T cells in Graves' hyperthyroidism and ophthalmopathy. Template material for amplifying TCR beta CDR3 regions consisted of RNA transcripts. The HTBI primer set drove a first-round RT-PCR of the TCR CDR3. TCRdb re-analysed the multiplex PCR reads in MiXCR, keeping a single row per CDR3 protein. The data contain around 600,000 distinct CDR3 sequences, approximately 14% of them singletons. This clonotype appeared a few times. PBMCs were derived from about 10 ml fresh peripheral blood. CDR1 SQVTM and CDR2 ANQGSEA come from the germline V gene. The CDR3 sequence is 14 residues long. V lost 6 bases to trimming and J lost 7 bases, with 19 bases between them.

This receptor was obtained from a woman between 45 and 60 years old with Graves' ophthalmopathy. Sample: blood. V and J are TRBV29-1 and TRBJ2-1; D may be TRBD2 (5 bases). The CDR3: CSVLPSSNSNEQFF. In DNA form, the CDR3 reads TGCAGCGTCCTCCCTAGCAGTAATTCGAATGAGCAGTTCTTC.